The 27 T cell receptor beta chains below were found in one sample sequenced in a study of T cell responses to AZD1222 COVID-19 vaccine (dated by TCRdb to the early 2020s). The library was generated by the immunoSEQ multiplex PCR assay. TCRdb mirrors the immuneACCESS table, restricted to in-frame sequences. Some clones are absent from its copies; in checked studies, under half trace to an unresolved V gene, and the reason for the others is unknown. Within this sample are 160,000 or so clones, with 88% of them counted one time only. Over 6% of the sample lies in the top ten. The time point label for this specimen denotes: sample from adult after SARS-CoV-2 infection, after symptom onset. Material: peripheral blood, obtained after recovery from COVID-19. The receptors originated from an adult who had recovered from COVID-19.

This chain joins TRBV19 and TRBJ1-2, with 8 positions matching TRBD1. Germline assignment: CDR1 LNHDA and CDR2 SQIVND (reference sequence). V dropped 7 bases and J dropped 3; count of bases not matched to a gene: 4. This CDR3 region has 13 residues. CDR3 region: CASNDRGDYGYTF. As DNA, the CDR3 is TGTGCCAGTAACGACAGGGGTGACTATGGCTACACCTTC. Drawing the rest from reference TRBV19 and TRBJ1-2, the complete variable domain is DGGITQSPKYLFRKEGQNVTLSCEQNLNHDAMYWYRQDPGQGLRLIYYSQIVNDFQKGDIAEGYSVSREKKESFPLTVTSAQKNPTAFYLCASNDRGDYGYTFGSGTRLTVV.

This clone has only a few counts. The chain is built from TRBV5-1 and TRBJ2-2, with TRBD2 identical over 7 bases. The germline V gene encodes CDR1 SGHRS and CDR2 YFSETQ. The V and J ends lost 7 bases and 0 bases, in that order; junction bases with no gene match: 15. The CDR3 is made up of 18 amino acids. Here the CDR3 DNA reads TGCGCCAGCGATGGCCCTGGAGGCCGGGGGGCGAACACCGGGGAGCTGTTTTTT. Its protein is CASDGPGGRGANTGELFF.

The chain joins TRBV7-9 to TRBJ1-1; D remains unclear. The CDR3 extends over 13 amino acids. V was shortened by 5 bases and J by 3 bases, with 10 bases between the two germline ends. Germline CDR1 is SEHNR and CDR2 is FQNEAQ (reference sequence). Here the CDR3 DNA reads TGTGCCAGCAGCGCGTGGACGGACACTGAAGCTTTCTTT. Amino acids: CASSAWTDTEAFF.

The chain links TRBV29-1 to TRBJ1-1; no firm D call. Germline loops: CDR1 SQVTM, CDR2 ANQGSEA. The ends were cut back, 4 bases at V and 6 bases at J, with 9 bases in the middle. The CDR3 extends over 11 amino acids. The CDR3 bases are TGCAGCGTTGCCCACTCACCTGAAGCTTTCTTT. Translation: CSVAHSPEAFF. Complete variable domain (other parts from reference TRBV29-1 and TRBJ1-1): SAVISQKPSRDICQRGTSLTIQCQVDSQVTMMFWYRQQPGQSLTLIATANQGSEATYESGFVIDKFPISRPNLTFSTLTVSNMSPEDSSIYLCSVAHSPEAFFGQGTRLTVV.

The chain uses TRBV27 and TRBJ2-1, with a weak D call TRBD2 (5 bases). V was trimmed by 2 bases and J by 13 bases, leaving 15 bases between them. Germline CDR1 reads MNHEY; CDR2 reads SMNVEV (reference sequence). This CDR3 contains 13 residues. CDR3 nucleotide sequence: TGTGCCAGCAGTTTAAAGATGAGCGGAGGTCAGTTCTTC. The encoded protein is CASSLKMSGGQFF.

This chain connects TRBV7-3 to TRBJ1-6; no clear D gene. The CDR3 runs 14 residues. V lost 0 bases and J 7 bases, leaving 7 bases between the germline ends. Germline assignment: CDR1 SGHTA and CDR2 FQGTGA. The CDR3 loop reads CASSLTGTNSPLHF. CDR3 in DNA: TGTGCCAGCAGCTTAACCGGTACCAATTCACCCCTCCACTTT.

This chain joins TRBV9 and TRBJ1-2, with D hard to call. Germline V gene sequence: CDR1 SGDLS, CDR2 YYNGEE. The germline V and J ends were trimmed by 3 bases and 6 bases, with 6 bases remaining between them. The CDR3 contains 11 residues. The CDR3 loop is CASSAGNGYTF. CDR3 nucleotide sequence: TGTGCCAGCAGCGCGGGGAATGGCTACACCTTC.

This clone was picked up one time. The chain is built from TRBV6-6 and TRBJ2-7; unclear D gene. The CDR3 runs to 13 residues. V lost 5 bases to trimming and J lost 2 bases, with 10 bases between them. Germline V gene lookup returns CDR1 MNHNY and CDR2 SVGAGI (reference sequence). The chain's CDR3 is CASSPLRTYEQYF. The CDR3 bases are TGTGCCAGCAGTCCTTTACGAACCTACGAGCAGTACTTC.

This chain connects TRBV18 to TRBJ1-2; D not resolved. CDR3 length equals 13 residues. The ends were cut back, 6 bases at V and 0 bases at J, with 8 bases in the middle. Germline lookup yields CDR1 KGHSH and CDR2 LQKENI. CDR3 sequence: CASSSGANYGYTF. The CDR3, as DNA: TGTGCCAGCTCGTCGGGCGCTAACTATGGCTACACCTTC. The full variable domain, with the rest looked up from reference TRBV18 and TRBJ1-2, is NAGVMQNPRHLVRRRGQEARLRCSPMKGHSHVYWYRQLPEEGLKFMVYLQKENIIDESGMPKERFSAEFPKEGPSILRIQQVVRGDSAAYFCASSSGANYGYTFGSGTRLTVV.

V and J are TRBV5-1 and TRBJ1-1; no firm D call. CDR1 is SGHRS and CDR2 is YFSETQ in the germline V gene. The CDR3 has 14 residues. V was pared by 5 bases and J by 2 bases, with 13 bases between. In nucleotides, the CDR3 is TGCGCCAGCAGACCTTTTACAGCTAACACTGAAGCTTTCTTT. Translation: CASRPFTANTEAFF. The whole variable domain, filled in from reference TRBV5-1 and TRBJ1-1, reads KAGVTQTPRYLIKTRGQQVTLSCSPISGHRSVSWYQQTPGQGLQFLFEYFSETQRNKGNFPGRFSGRQFSNSRSEMNVSTLELGDSALYLCASRPFTANTEAFFGQGTRLTVV.

This chain uses TRBV4-2 with TRBJ1-3; D not resolved. The V and J ends lost 0 bases and 0 bases respectively, with 9 bases between them. The CDR3 covers 16 residues. Germline-derived CDR1 and CDR2 are LGHNA and YNFKEQ. CDR3 nucleotide sequence: TGTGCCAGCAGCCAAGAAGATACGGCCTCTGGAAACACCATATATTTT. Translated: CASSQEDTASGNTIYF.

V gene TRBV10-3 combines with J gene TRBJ1-6, with 9 bases matching TRBD1. CDR1 is ENHRY, CDR2 SYGVKD, per germline. This CDR3 has 16 amino acids. The V gene end was trimmed by 0 bases and the J gene end by 10 bases; junction bases not matched to a gene: 7. The CDR3 DNA sequence: TGTGCCATCAGTGAGTCGGGGACAGGGTCTGAGTCACCCCTCCACTTT. Protein product: CAISESGTGSESPLHF.

V is TRBV11-2 and J is TRBJ2-3, with TRBD1 identical over 9 bases. The germline V gene has CDR1 SGHAT and CDR2 FQNNGV. The CDR3 has 16 residues. V shed 4 bases, J shed 4 bases, and the junction held 9 bases outside the gene matches. The CDR3 loop reads CASSSGDRVVPDTQYF. The CDR3, as DNA: TGTGCCAGCAGCTCCGGGGACAGGGTTGTCCCAGATACGCAGTATTTT.

CDR3 residues: CASSKRDSNQPQHF. The CDR3 bases are TGTGCCAGCAGCAAAAGGGATAGCAATCAGCCCCAGCATTTT. The chain joins TRBV21-1 to TRBJ1-5. TRBV21-1 is termed a pseudogene. The CDR3 has 14 residues.

The chain links TRBV7-8 to TRBJ2-7; D remains ambiguous. The V gene lost 1 base and the J gene lost 2 bases, with 9 bases spanning the gap. Germline V gene data show CDR1 as SGHVS and CDR2 as FQNEAQ. The CDR3 is 14 residues long. The CDR3 bases are TGTGCCAGCAGCTTAGGGGGAAAGGCCTACGAGCAGTACTTC. Translating it yields CASSLGGKAYEQYF.

The count of this clone is one. This chain uses TRBV2 with TRBJ2-7; TRBD1 aligns across 9 bases. Looked up from germline, CDR1 is SNHLY and CDR2 is FYNNEI. V shed 7 bases, J shed 7 bases, and the junction held 14 bases outside the gene matches. The CDR3 runs 15 residues. CDR3 loop: CASNSYPGQGDEQYF. DNA of the CDR3: TGTGCCAGCAACAGTTATCCGGGACAGGGAGATGAGCAGTACTTC.

This CDR3 reads CASSVQGTNTEAFF. CDR3 coding DNA: TGTGCCAGCAGCGTTCAGGGGACGAACACTGAAGCTTTCTTT. This chain uses TRBV9 with TRBJ1-1; weak D call: TRBD1 (6 bases). CDR3 length: 14 residues. CDR1 is SGDLS, CDR2 YYNGEE, per germline. V was cut by 2 bases and J by 1 base, with 9 bases left in between.

J is TRBJ2-5 and V is TRBV12-1; the table's D call of TRBD2 was not tested on the DNA. TRBV12-1 is a pseudogene locus. The CDR3 consists of 15 residues. The CDR3 spells CASSSLRRESETQYF. Here the CDR3 DNA reads TGTGCCAGCAGCTCCCTCCGGCGGGAGTCTGAGACCCAGTACTTC.

This chain joins TRBV28 and TRBJ2-3, with 7 bases identical to TRBD2. The CDR3 contains 16 residues. Germline values: CDR1 MDHEN, CDR2 SYDVKM. V shed 1 base, J shed 2 bases, and the junction held 6 bases outside the gene matches. CDR3 region: CASSLFGGSFTDTQYF. The CDR3 region has the DNA TGTGCCAGCAGTTTATTTGGCGGGAGTTTCACAGATACGCAGTATTTT.

The chain is built from TRBV18 and TRBJ2-1, with D perhaps matching TRBD1 or TRBD2 (5 bases each). This CDR3 is 18 amino acids long. The V end was cut by 3 bases, the J end by 4 bases, with 22 bases between. CDR1 is KGHSH and CDR2 is LQKENI in the germline V gene. CDR3 loop: CASSPLQVSYGAYNEQFF. For the CDR3, the DNA is TGTGCCAGCTCACCCCTTCAAGTATCCTACGGGGCATACAATGAGCAGTTCTTC. Drawing the rest from reference TRBV18 and TRBJ2-1, the complete variable domain is NAGVMQNPRHLVRRRGQEARLRCSPMKGHSHVYWYRQLPEEGLKFMVYLQKENIIDESGMPKERFSAEFPKEGPSILRIQQVVRGDSAAYFCASSPLQVSYGAYNEQFFGPGTRLTVL.

The V and J genes are TRBV6-1 and TRBJ2-7; 8 positions agree with TRBD1. The V segment lost 10 bases and the J segment 2 bases; nucleotides outside the gene matches: 7. This CDR3 contains 13 residues. Germline V gives CDR1 MNHNS, CDR2 SASEGT. The CDR3 reads CAIADREPYEQYF. The DNA of the CDR3 is TGTGCCATCGCGGACAGGGAGCCCTACGAGCAGTACTTC.

This chain uses TRBV4-2 with TRBJ2-7; no clear D. Trimming left V 1 base short and J 0 bases short, with 10 bases between. Germline values: CDR1 LGHNA, CDR2 YNFKEQ. This CDR3 is 15 amino acids long. CDR3 region: CASSQVKDSSYEQYF. Written as DNA, the CDR3 is TGTGCCAGCAGCCAAGTTAAGGATAGCTCCTACGAGCAGTACTTC.

This clone was counted once. The gene calls are TRBV14 and TRBJ1-6; the D gene is possibly TRBD1 (6 bases). The CDR3 has 16 residues. Trimming pared 1 base from V and 4 bases from J, leaving 11 bases between. Germline assignment: CDR1 SGHDN and CDR2 FVKESK. The CDR3 protein is CASSQGRGLYNSPLHF. The CDR3 bases are TGTGCCAGCAGCCAAGGCCGGGGGCTTTATAATTCACCCCTCCACTTT.

The chain employs TRBV5-6 and TRBJ1-1; 10 bases are a match to TRBD1. The CDR3 length is 14 residues. V was pared by 4 bases and J by 4 bases, with 4 bases of the junction left unmatched. Germline V gene sequence: CDR1 SGHDT, CDR2 YYEEEE. The CDR3 region is CASSTRDRGTEAFF. CDR3 bases: TGTGCCAGCAGCACCCGGGACAGGGGCACTGAAGCTTTCTTT.

The CDR3 nucleotides are TGTGCCAGCAGACGGGGGATCAGCGCAGATACGCAGTATTTT. Encoded protein: CASRRGISADTQYF. The chain carries TRBV11-1 and TRBJ2-3; a weak D match, TRBD2 (6 bases). The CDR3 extends over 14 amino acids. Germline values: CDR1 SGHAT, CDR2 FQDESV (reference sequence). V shed 6 bases and J shed 4 bases, with 14 bases lying between them.

The J gene is TRBJ2-7, the V gene TRBV5-1, with 8 positions matching TRBD1. The CDR3 length is 15 residues. J lost 6 bases, V lost 4 bases, and 12 bases had no gene match. CDR1 and CDR2 (germline): SGHRS, YFSETQ. The CDR3 coding sequence is TGCGCCAGCAGCCAAGGACAGGGATGGCCGGGCGAGCAGTACTTC. Residues: CASSQGQGWPGEQYF.

The CDR3 loop reads CASSYPDTRDGYTF. The CDR3 DNA follows: TGTGCCAGCAGCTATCCGGACACTCGGGATGGCTACACCTTC. The chain recombines TRBV7-2 with TRBJ1-2, with D tentatively TRBD1 (5 bases). V lost 4 bases and J lost 6, with 15 bases in between. Germline-derived CDR1 and CDR2 are SGHTA and FQGNSA. CDR3 length: 14 residues.